Listed here are 21 T cell receptor beta chains from one sample, sequenced in a study of T-cell memory formation after mild COVID-19. TCRdb fed the 5' RACE reads into MiXCR, producing one record per CDR3 protein. The sample yields 300,000 to 350,000 distinct CDR3 sequences, under 15% seen once. Sequencing used PBMCs or a T cell subset sorted from them (not recorded which). Receptor source: a man younger than 35 who had mild COVID-19 (a few samples of this study predate the infection). Cell type and time point are not known.

This clonotype appeared many times. The chain combines TRBV6-4 with TRBJ2-2, with a possible D match to TRBD1 (7 bases). Trimming took 5 bases from V and 3 from J, leaving 10 bases between them. The CDR3 runs 14 residues. CDR1 is MRHNA, CDR2 SNTAGT, per germline. This CDR3 reads CASSQGGYTGELFF. Here the CDR3 DNA reads TGTGCCAGCAGTCAGGGGGGATACACCGGGGAGCTGTTTTTT.

This clonotype occurred many times. The V call is TRBV4-3, the J call TRBJ2-3; D perhaps matches TRBD2 (6 bases). Germline CDR1 LGHNA, CDR2 YSLEER. V was clipped by 6 bases and J by 3 bases, with 16 bases between them. The CDR3 is 15 amino acids. CDR3 amino acids: CASRLGGASTDTQYF. The CDR3 nucleotides are TGCGCCAGCAGACTGGGCGGGGCGAGTACAGATACGCAGTATTTT.

This clonotype was seen a handful of times. The CDR3 sequence is CASSQSPSRSSYNEQFF. CDR3 in DNA: TGTGCCAGCAGCCAATCTCCTAGCCGAAGCTCCTACAATGAGCAGTTCTTC. The rearrangement uses TRBV3-1 and TRBJ2-1, with D possibly matching TRBD2 (5 bases). This CDR3 contains 17 residues. V was trimmed by 2 bases and J by 0 bases, leaving 14 bases between them. CDR1 is LGHDT and CDR2 is YNNKEL in the germline V gene (reference sequence).

The chain links TRBV6-5 to TRBJ2-5; D is ambiguous. V gave up 0 bases and J gave up 3 bases, with 8 bases separating them. CDR1 is MNHEY, CDR2 SVGAGI, per germline. There are 14 residues in the CDR3. CDR3 nucleotide sequence: TGTGCCAGCAGTTACTCTTCTAGTAAAGAGACCCAGTACTTC. This encodes CASSYSSSKETQYF.

This clonotype was seen repeatedly, ten times or more. The rearrangement joins TRBV20-1 to TRBJ2-4; D gene ambiguous. Trimming shortened V by 7 bases and J by 0 bases, and 10 bases separated the two germline ends. This CDR3 contains 13 residues. Germline V lookup: CDR1 DFQATT, CDR2 SNEGSKA (reference sequence). Here the CDR3 DNA reads TGCAGTGGTACCCCTATAGCCAAAAACATTCAGTACTTC. Its protein product is CSGTPIAKNIQYF.

The chain carries TRBV5-1 and TRBJ2-7; 10 bases are shared with TRBD2. The CDR3 is 14 residues long. CDR1 and CDR2 from the germline V gene are SGHRS and YFSETQ. The J segment lost 6 bases and the V segment lost 2 bases, leaving 5 bases of the junction unmatched. The CDR3 spells CASSFLAGGGEQYV. Here the CDR3 DNA reads TGCGCCAGCAGCTTCTTAGCGGGGGGTGGCGAGCAGTACGTC.

The sample holds many counts of this clonotype. This rearrangement joins TRBV12-3 or TRBV12-4 to TRBJ1-5; 10 bases align to TRBD1. The CDR3 contains 14 residues. With 8 bases clipped from V and 7 bases from J, the junction kept 8 bases outside the gene matches. CDR3 in DNA: TGTGCCAGCTCTGGACAGGGGGTGGTCCAGCCCCAGCATTTT. This gives the protein CASSGQGVVQPQHF.

This clonotype was recorded a few times. This chain joins TRBV6-6 and TRBJ2-2, with TRBD2 identical over 8 bases. The trim removed 6 bases at V and 4 bases at J, leaving 10 bases unmatched. Germline CDR1 reads MNHNY; CDR2 reads SVGAGI (reference sequence). The CDR3 extends over 16 amino acids. CDR3 DNA: TGTGCCAGCAGGCCATTCGGGGGGGCTGGCACCGGGGAGCTGTTTTTT. Its translation: CASRPFGGAGTGELFF.

A few counts support this clonotype. The chain combines TRBV18 with TRBJ2-7; no clear D gene. CDR1 KGHSH and CDR2 LQKENI come from the germline V gene. The CDR3 runs to 14 residues. The V and J ends lost 0 bases and 4 bases respectively, with 10 bases between them. The CDR3 DNA is TGTGCCAGCTCACCACCTGTCCCCAGTTACGAGCAGTACGTC. It codes for CASSPPVPSYEQYV.

This clonotype occurred many times. V gene TRBV2 combines with J gene TRBJ2-1; 8 bases are shared with TRBD2. Germline loops: CDR1 SNHLY, CDR2 FYNNEI. The CDR3 spans 16 residues. V was clipped by 5 bases and J by 7 bases; unmatched bases: 13. The CDR3 nucleotides are TGTGCCAGCAGTTATCCGGGACTAGGTGGGGTGAATGAGCAGTTCTTC. Residues: CASSYPGLGGVNEQFF.

CDR3 DNA sequence: TGTGCCATCAGCCGGGGCTTGAGCTCCTATAATTCACCCCTCCACTTT. Translation: CAISRGLSSYNSPLHF. This rearrangement joins TRBV10-3 to TRBJ1-6, with TRBD1 as a possible D gene (5 bases). V was trimmed by 6 bases and J by 0 bases, leaving 12 bases between them. Germline V gives CDR1 ENHRY, CDR2 SYGVKD. This CDR3 has 16 residues.

This clonotype was seen a handful of times. This chain connects TRBV28 to TRBJ1-1; TRBD1 is a possible D gene (5 bases). The V end lost 4 bases, the J end lost 3 bases, and 27 bases lay between the germline ends. Germline CDR1 reads MDHEN; CDR2 reads SYDVKM. The CDR3 covers 19 residues. The CDR3 region is CASSYRRRGLTWADTEAFF. As DNA, the CDR3 is TGTGCCAGCAGTTACCGAAGGAGGGGCCTAACCTGGGCGGACACTGAAGCTTTCTTT.

This clonotype was observed a few times. V usage is TRBV6-6 and J usage is TRBJ1-5; TRBD1 matches 7 bases. There are 15 residues in the CDR3. Germline V lookup: CDR1 MNHNY, CDR2 SVGAGI (reference sequence). The V segment lost 5 bases and the J segment 5 bases; nucleotides outside the gene matches: 9. CDR3 in amino acids: CASSTQGRGYQPQHF. For the CDR3, the DNA is TGTGCCAGCAGTACACAGGGGCGCGGTTATCAGCCCCAGCATTTT.

The V gene is TRBV3-1, the J gene TRBJ2-1; D is perhaps TRBD1 (6 bases). CDR1 and CDR2 from the germline V gene are LGHDT and YNNKEL (reference sequence). V lost 5 bases and J lost 0, with 11 bases in between. The CDR3 runs 15 residues. The CDR3 sequence is CASSYGQNSYNEQFF. As DNA, the CDR3 is TGTGCCAGCAGCTACGGACAGAACTCCTACAATGAGCAGTTCTTC.

This chain links TRBV7-8 with TRBJ2-3; D possibly corresponds to TRBD1 (6 bases). The CDR3 consists of 16 residues. Germline lookup yields CDR1 SGHVS and CDR2 FQNEAQ. V dropped 0 bases and J dropped 1 base, with 11 bases sitting between them. CDR3 in amino acids: CASSLAHRAGTDTQYF. CDR3 sequence (DNA): TGTGCCAGCAGCTTAGCGCACAGGGCAGGCACAGATACGCAGTATTTT.

This sequence joins TRBV4-2 and TRBJ2-3; a weak D match, TRBD2 (6 bases). Germline V lookup: CDR1 LGHNA, CDR2 YNFKEQ. This CDR3 has 16 amino acids. V was shortened by 0 bases and J by 2 bases, with 12 bases between the two germline ends. The CDR3, as DNA: TGTGCCAGCAGCCAAGAGGGGGGAGAATACACAGATACGCAGTATTTT. Its protein is CASSQEGGEYTDTQYF.

A few counts support this clonotype. This chain connects TRBV7-2 to TRBJ1-4, with 10 bases identical to TRBD1. Losses at the gene ends were 5 bases for V and 8 bases for J; bases not matched to a gene: 5. Germline V gives CDR1 SGHTA, CDR2 FQGNSA. This CDR3 contains 14 residues. This chain's CDR3 is CASSPRQGAEKLFF. CDR3 sequence (DNA): TGTGCCAGCAGCCCCAGACAGGGGGCCGAAAAACTGTTTTTT.

This clonotype turned up a few times. V is TRBV6-5 and J is TRBJ1-2; 9 bases line up with TRBD1. CDR3 size: 15 residues. V lost 2 bases to trimming and J lost 5 bases; unmatched junction nucleotides: 6. The V gene's germline CDR1 is MNHEY and CDR2 SVGAGI. The CDR3 DNA reads TGTGCCAGCAGTTACCTGACAGGGGGAGGATATGGCTACACCTTC. The encoded protein is CASSYLTGGGYGYTF.

The chain is built from TRBV5-1 and TRBJ2-3, with D perhaps being TRBD1 or TRBD2 (5 bases each). Trimming pared 4 bases from V and 1 base from J, leaving 10 bases between. CDR1 is SGHRS, CDR2 YFSETQ, per germline. CDR3 size: 14 residues. The CDR3 bases are TGCGCCAGCAGCCAACAGGAGGGCACAGATACGCAGTATTTT. Translating gives CASSQQEGTDTQYF.

The table lists this clonotype with a few counts. The conserved phenylalanine or tryptophan is not found at the CDR3 terminus, so this likely reflects a read error. No DNA is shown, since the ends of the CDR3 on it are uncertain; the CDR3 is the one TCRdb lists. This chain joins TRBV19 and TRBJ1-1; the table assigns TRBD1, which was not confirmed against the DNA. Counting both end residues, the CDR3 totals 11 amino acids. Germline CDR1 is LNHDA and CDR2 is SQIVND (reference sequence). CDR3 amino acids: CASSTSTARGG.

This clonotype has more than one count but fewer than ten. The rearrangement links TRBV10-3 to TRBJ1-4, with D perhaps matching TRBD1 (5 bases). Trimming cost V 4 bases and J 7 bases, with 16 bases left between them. The CDR3 length is 15 residues. Germline values: CDR1 ENHRY, CDR2 SYGVKD. This chain's CDR3 is CAISARGEESEKLFF. The DNA for the CDR3 is TGTGCCATCAGTGCCCGAGGGGAGGAGAGTGAAAAACTGTTTTTT.